These 15 T cell receptor beta chains were sequenced from one sample in a study of a mutant IDH1 vaccine in newly diagnosed glioma (TCRdb year 2021). Library preparation employed the immunoSEQ multiplex PCR assay. TCRdb re-hosts the immuneACCESS table, in-frame sequences only. Its copies lack some clones; in the studies checked, an unresolved V gene accounts for under half of them, and the cause for the rest is not known. The sample table contains around 65,000 clones; only one count was recorded for roughly 87% of them. 3.5% to 4.5% of the sample goes to the ten largest clones. These receptors' targets are unknown. The sample's time point label, in plain terms: week 47, end of study. Each vaccine dose was 300 ug of a 20-mer mutant IDH1 peptide in Montanide, given subcutaneously with topical imiquimod. The source was PBMCs, collected from a glioma patient whose treatment included an IDH1 peptide vaccine. The receptors shown here come from a man between 25 and 39 years old with glioma.

The chain is built from TRBV5-1 and TRBJ2-2; possible D gene TRBD1, 5 bases. The CDR3 is 14 residues long. V was trimmed by 3 bases and J by 2 bases, leaving 8 bases between them. Germline lookup yields CDR1 SGHRS and CDR2 YFSETQ. CDR3 DNA: TGCGCCAGCAGCTCTACAGGAAACACCGGGGAGCTGTTTTTT. Amino acid sequence: CASSSTGNTGELFF.

The rearrangement links TRBV27 to TRBJ2-7, with TRBD2 identical over 10 bases. The CDR3 is 19 amino acids. V gave up 3 bases and J gave up 0 bases; unmatched junction bases: 14. Germline CDR1 MNHEY, CDR2 SMNVEV (reference sequence). The CDR3 region has the DNA TGTGCCAGCAGTTTGTCTCGGTGGGCTAGCGGGGGAAGCTCCTACGAGCAGTACTTC. It specifies CASSLSRWASGGSSYEQYF.

The J gene is TRBJ2-2, the V gene TRBV4-1, with 8 bases fitting TRBD1. The CDR3 covers 15 residues. Trimming cost V 4 bases and J 1 base; bases outside gene matches: 2. The germline V gene has CDR1 MGHRA and CDR2 YSYEKL. The CDR3 spells CASSRGTGNTGELFF. CDR3 coding DNA: TGCGCCAGCAGCCGGGGGACAGGGAACACCGGGGAGCTGTTTTTT.

The V and J genes are TRBV5-8 and TRBJ1-2; no firm D call. V gave up 4 bases and J gave up 4 bases, with 11 bases separating them. Germline CDR1 and CDR2: SGHTS and YDEGEE. CDR3 size: 13 residues. CDR3 nucleotides: TGTGCCAGCAGCCCGGGGAGCCTCTATGGCTACACCTTC. Its translation: CASSPGSLYGYTF.

This clone was seen only once. This chain uses TRBV20-1 with TRBJ1-1; D unresolved. The V and J ends lost 3 bases and 10 bases respectively, with 12 bases between them. Germline V gives CDR1 DFQATT, CDR2 SNEGSKA (reference sequence). This CDR3 comprises 11 residues. The CDR3 nucleotides read TGCAGTGCTAGGGAAGTTATAGTAGCTTTCTTT. This encodes CSAREVIVAFF.

The genes are TRBV27 and TRBJ1-4; maybe TRBD1 (5 bases). The CDR3 contains 18 residues. V was clipped by 3 bases and J by 1 base, with 18 bases between them. CDR1 and CDR2 from the germline V gene are MNHEY and SMNVEV (reference sequence). This CDR3 is CASSFTGGWTETNEKLFF. In nucleotides, the CDR3 is TGTGCCAGCAGTTTTACGGGGGGATGGACTGAAACTAATGAAAAACTGTTTTTT.

This clone was counted once. The rearrangement uses TRBV11-2 and TRBJ1-6; TRBD1 agrees at 7 bases. The J segment lost 0 bases and the V segment lost 2 bases, leaving 4 bases of the junction unmatched. CDR1 is SGHAT and CDR2 is FQNNGV in the germline V gene. The CDR3 sequence is 17 residues long. This chain's CDR3 is CASSLRDSSSYNSPLHF. The CDR3 DNA follows: TGTGCCAGCAGCTTAAGGGACAGCAGCTCCTATAATTCACCCCTCCACTTT.

The chain combines TRBV5-1 with TRBJ1-5; D is ambiguous. This CDR3 contains 13 residues. V shed 5 bases and J shed 0 bases, with 6 bases lying between them. Per germline, CDR1 SGHRS and CDR2 YFSETQ. CDR3 coding DNA: TGCGCCAGCAGGGTTAATAGCAATCAGCCCCAGCATTTT. Protein: CASRVNSNQPQHF. The variable domain in full, with the rest retrieved from reference TRBV5-1 and TRBJ1-5, is KAGVTQTPRYLIKTRGQQVTLSCSPISGHRSVSWYQQTPGQGLQFLFEYFSETQRNKGNFPGRFSGRQFSNSRSEMNVSTLELGDSALYLCASRVNSNQPQHFGDGTRLSIL.

This clone was seen once. The chain carries TRBV2 and TRBJ2-2; D might be TRBD1 or TRBD2, each matching 5 bases. The germline gives CDR1 SNHLY, CDR2 FYNNEI. The CDR3 runs to 16 residues. Trimming shortened V by 0 bases and J by 6 bases, and 14 bases separated the two germline ends. CDR3 DNA: TGTGCCAGCAGTGAAGCTCTGGGGGAATTGGCCGGGGAGCTGTTTTTT. Its translation: CASSEALGELAGELFF. The entire variable domain, with the rest obtained from reference TRBV2 and TRBJ2-2, is as follows: EPEVTQTPSHQVTQMGQEVILRCVPISNHLYFYWYRQILGQKVEFLVSFYNNEISEKSEIFDDQFSVERPDGSNFTLKIRSTKLEDSAMYFCASSEALGELAGELFFGEGSRLTVL.

The chain couples TRBV27 to TRBJ1-2; no reliable D call. The V end was cut by 0 bases, the J end by 6 bases, with 11 bases between. This CDR3 has 14 amino acids. Germline CDR1 reads MNHEY; CDR2 reads SMNVEV (reference sequence). CDR3 sequence: CASSLSWGIDGYTF. The DNA for the CDR3 is TGTGCCAGCAGTTTATCGTGGGGTATAGATGGCTACACCTTC.

The rearrangement links TRBV7-8 to TRBJ2-7; maybe TRBD2 (6 bases). The ends were cut back, 5 bases at V and 3 bases at J, with 14 bases in the middle. Germline V gene sequence: CDR1 SGHVS, CDR2 FQNEAQ. The CDR3 contains 14 residues. The CDR3 bases are TGTGCCAGCAGCCCCCTCGGGGGTGACTACGAGCAGTACTTC. Protein product: CASSPLGGDYEQYF.

This clone has a handful of counts. The J gene is TRBJ1-1, the V gene TRBV7-9; D ambiguous. Germline V gives CDR1 SEHNR, CDR2 FQNEAQ (reference sequence). The CDR3 covers 13 residues. Trimming cost V 1 base and J 1 base, with 4 bases left between them. For the CDR3, the DNA is TGTGCCAGCAGCTTAGGCTGGAACACTGAAGCTTTCTTT. It yields the protein CASSLGWNTEAFF.

The CDR3 nucleotides read TGCGCCAGCAGCTTGTGGGGGACAGGGTCCACTGAAGCTTTCTTT. Its translation: CASSLWGTGSTEAFF. The chain employs TRBV5-1 and TRBJ1-1, with 9 nucleotides matching TRBD1. This CDR3 has 15 amino acids. Germline CDR1 SGHRS, CDR2 YFSETQ. V shed 1 base, J shed 4 bases, and the junction held 5 bases outside the gene matches.

The chain carries TRBV4-1 and TRBJ1-1, with no clear D. There are 18 residues in the CDR3. Trimming removed 0 bases from V and 0 bases from J, with 17 bases in between. The germline V gene encodes CDR1 MGHRA and CDR2 YSYEKL. Here the CDR3 reads CASSQDQRHGVLNTEAFF. CDR3 bases: TGCGCCAGCAGCCAAGATCAACGGCACGGAGTCTTGAACACTGAAGCTTTCTTT.

This rearrangement joins TRBV18 to TRBJ1-4; 8 bases match TRBD1. The trim removed 3 bases at V and 10 bases at J, leaving 7 bases unmatched. Germline lookup yields CDR1 KGHSH and CDR2 LQKENI. The CDR3 runs 14 residues. DNA for the CDR3: TGTGCCAGCTCACCCGACAGGGGTATAGGAAAACTGTTTTTT. Encoded protein: CASSPDRGIGKLFF.